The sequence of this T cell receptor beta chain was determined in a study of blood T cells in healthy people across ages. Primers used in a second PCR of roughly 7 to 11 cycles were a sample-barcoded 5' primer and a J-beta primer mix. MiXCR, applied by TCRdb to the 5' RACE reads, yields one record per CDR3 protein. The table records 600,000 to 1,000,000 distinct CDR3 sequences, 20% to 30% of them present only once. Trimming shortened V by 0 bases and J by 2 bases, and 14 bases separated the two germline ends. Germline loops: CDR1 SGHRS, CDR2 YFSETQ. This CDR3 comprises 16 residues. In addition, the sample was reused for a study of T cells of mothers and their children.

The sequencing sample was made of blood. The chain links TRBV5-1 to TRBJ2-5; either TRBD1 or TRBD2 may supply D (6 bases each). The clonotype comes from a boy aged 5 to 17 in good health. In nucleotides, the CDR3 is TGCGCCAGCAGCTTGGAGTCGGGGGCTTGGCAAGAGACCCAGTACTTC. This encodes CASSLESGAWQETQYF.